This TCR beta chain was sequenced for a study of cytomegalovirus exposure and HLA in healthy donors. About the study: In a previous analysis, some 110 million unique TCR beta sequences were found from 150 million to 200 million T cells.

PCR used 60 Vbeta primers and 13 Jbeta primers. The method was immunoSEQ multiplex PCR; TCRdb's version includes in-frame clones alone and lacks a portion of them. The repertoire consists of more than 60,000 clones, with 79% occurring once and the leading ten covering nearly 3%. Looked up from germline, CDR1 is GTSNPN and CDR2 is SVGIG (reference sequence). This CDR3 has 16 residues. Deletions cut 2 bases from V and 0 bases from J, with 14 bases between. The sequencing sample was made of PBMCs. This receptor was taken from a woman under 40 in good health and CMV-seronegative. The rearrangement joins TRBV30 to TRBJ1-3, with D tentatively TRBD1 (6 bases). The CDR3 DNA follows: TGTGCCTGGAGTCACCAACCGGGACACTCTGGAAACACCATATATTTT. Encoded protein: CAWSHQPGHSGNTIYF.